Sequencing of this T cell receptor beta chain was carried out in a study of CD8+ T cells in alopecia areata. Study-level findings and limits: Whether baseline CD8+ expansion is linked to response remains uncertain, given a single nonresponder.

This clone was picked up a small number of times. Its antigen is currently unknown. The germline CDR1 and CDR2 sequences are PRHDT and FYEKMQ (reference sequence). V was shortened by 4 bases and J by 4 bases, with 10 bases between the two germline ends. This CDR3 is 13 amino acids long. This sample's treatment: oral pan-JAK inhibitor, 5-10 mg twice daily. The sequencing template was cDNA reverse transcribed from extracted RNA. Sequencing used immunoSEQ multiplex PCR; TCRdb keeps in-frame clones, though not all of them. The profile covers 150,000 or so clones, with 45% to 65% appearing a single time and roughly 15% taken by the ten largest.

The sample consisted of CD8+ T cells sorted from blood, taken at week 4, from a patient treated with tofacitinib. The TCR sequence derives from a human donor with alopecia areata. The chain recombines TRBV13 with TRBJ1-1; D remains unclear. CDR3 nucleotide sequence: TGTGCCAGCAGCTCGCCGGAAAGCACTGAAGCTTTCTTT. The encoded protein is CASSSPESTEAFF. Together with reference TRBV13 and TRBJ1-1, the CDR3 gives the full variable domain: AAGVIQSPRHLIKEKRETATLKCYPIPRHDTVYWYQQGPGQDPQFLISFYEKMQSDKGSIPDRFSAQQFSDYHSELNMSSLELGDSALYFCASSSPESTEAFFGQGTRLTVV.